This TCR beta chain was profiled in a study of cytomegalovirus exposure and HLA in healthy donors. In the study overall: About 80 million unique TCRs, all from HLA-typed donors, were included in an early release of the data. Study observations and caveats: Analysis performed later showed TCR beta chains linked to HLA being more clonally expanded than equally common others. When presence/absence was analysed, sequencing depth was taken to be roughly uniform across donors. The authors later linked a missense DCLRE1C variant to TCR beta V- and J-gene trimming.

The V gene's germline CDR1 is MNHNY and CDR2 SVGAGI (reference sequence). V lost 5 bases to trimming and J lost 4 bases; unmatched junction nucleotides: 12. The length of the CDR3 is 16 residues. Primers included in the PCR were 60 Vbeta and 13 Jbeta primers. Profiling relied on immunoSEQ multiplex PCR, and the TCRdb table lists in-frame clones only, not all of them. The repertoire holds about 170,000 clones, under 85% seen once, with under 5% in the top ten. In regard to this clone: Its antigen is currently unknown.

V and J are TRBV6-6 and TRBJ2-5; 8 bases are a match to TRBD1. The receptor was derived from a man younger than 35 in good health and CMV-seronegative. Sequencing input: PBMCs. CDR3 amino acids: CASSLWTGPGRETQYF. The DNA for the CDR3 is TGTGCCAGCAGTCTGTGGACAGGGCCAGGACGAGAGACCCAGTACTTC.